The 27 T cell receptor beta chains in this list originate from one sample, sequenced in a study of Ad26.COV2.S vaccination and SARS-CoV-2 variants. Using immunoSEQ multiplex PCR, the repertoire was profiled, and TCRdb retains in-frame clones only, with some absent. The table includes roughly 700,000 clones, about 90% detected once. The treatment denotes: 19 received Ad26.COV2.S at low or high dose, single or two shots; roughly five received placebo; per-sample allocation not given. Day 63 after the first vaccine or placebo injection was the time point for sampling. The input for sequencing was peripheral blood, taken in a trial of Ad26.COV2.S vaccine versus placebo. The source is a person between 18 and 60 years old who received the Ad26.COV2.S COVID-19 vaccine or a placebo.

A note on this clone: This CDR3 is also generated by other DNA sequences in the sample. The chain uses TRBV6-1 and TRBJ1-5; D unresolved. CDR1 and CDR2 from the germline V gene are MNHNS and SASEGT. Trimming removed 1 base at V and 1 base at J, with 8 bases between. The CDR3 has 15 residues. The CDR3: CASSEVRGSNQPQHF. DNA for the CDR3: TGTGCCAGCAGTGAAGTACGTGGCAGCAATCAGCCCCAGCATTTT.

The rearrangement uses TRBV5-1 and TRBJ2-2; D call uncertain. Between the trimmed V and J ends, which lost 7 bases and 7 bases, there was a span of 11 bases. The CDR3 loop spans 12 amino acids. Germline assignment: CDR1 SGHRS and CDR2 YFSETQ. CDR3 sequence: CASSLSVGELFF. CDR3 nucleotide sequence: TGCGCCAGCTCCCTTAGTGTCGGGGAGCTGTTTTTT.

This chain joins TRBV27 and TRBJ1-1; D might be TRBD1 (5 bases). There are 13 residues in the CDR3. Per the germline V gene, CDR1 is MNHEY and CDR2 is SMNVEV (reference sequence). The V end was cut by 6 bases, the J end by 2 bases, with 10 bases between. The CDR3 spells CASSWGKNTEAFF. DNA of the CDR3: TGTGCCAGCAGCTGGGGGAAAAACACTGAAGCTTTCTTT.

This clone was counted a few times. This specimen includes other DNA sequences encoding the same CDR3. The chain links TRBV30 to TRBJ1-1, with D tentatively TRBD1 (5 bases). This CDR3 is 13 amino acids long. Trimming cost V 0 bases and J 1 base, with 6 bases left between them. Germline lookup yields CDR1 GTSNPN and CDR2 SVGIG (reference sequence). The CDR3 nucleotides read TGTGCCTGGAGTGTTGGGGGGAACACTGAAGCTTTCTTT. The encoded protein is CAWSVGGNTEAFF. Together with reference TRBV30 and TRBJ1-1, the CDR3 gives the full variable domain: SQTIHQWPATLVQPVGSPLSLECTVEGTSNPNLYWYRQAAGRGLQLLFYSVGIGQISSEVPQNLSASRPQDRQFILSSKKLLLSDSGFYLCAWSVGGNTEAFFGQGTRLTVV.

The chain has TRBV4-1 and TRBJ2-2, with D possibly matching TRBD2 (5 bases). The CDR3 loop spans 16 amino acids. Germline V CDR1 and CDR2: MGHRA, YSYEKL. Deletions cut 2 bases from V and 5 bases from J, with 15 bases between. The CDR3 region has the DNA TGCGCCAGCAGCCAATCATCGGACTTTAAAACCGGGGAGCTGTTTTTT. Residues: CASSQSSDFKTGELFF.

The J gene is TRBJ1-2, the V gene TRBV14; D gene uncertain. Germline values: CDR1 SGHDN, CDR2 FVKESK. V was cut by 4 bases and J by 7 bases, with 10 bases left in between. This CDR3 has 12 amino acids. CDR3 in amino acids: CASSPGGPGYTF. The CDR3 DNA follows: TGTGCCAGCAGCCCCGGAGGACCTGGCTACACCTTC. Looking up the rest from reference TRBV14 and TRBJ1-2 gives the full variable domain: EAGVTQFPSHSVIEKGQTVTLRCDPISGHDNLYWYRRVMGKEIKFLLHFVKESKQDESGMPNNRFLAERTGGTYSTLKVQPAELEDSGVYFCASSPGGPGYTFGSGTRLTVV.

This sequence joins TRBV5-1 and TRBJ2-2; 10 bases fit TRBD2. The CDR3 sequence is 17 residues long. CDR1 and CDR2 from the germline V gene are SGHRS and YFSETQ. The J segment lost 4 bases and the V segment lost 3 bases, leaving 9 bases of the junction unmatched. Here the CDR3 DNA reads TGCGCCAGCAGCTCCCGAGCGGGGGGGCCGAGCACCGGGGAGCTGTTTTTT. Its protein product is CASSSRAGGPSTGELFF.

In this sample, this clone turned up once. The V and J genes are TRBV12-3 or TRBV12-4 and TRBJ2-7, with 7 bases identical to TRBD1. Trimming cost V 6 bases and J 5 bases; bases outside gene matches: 4. The CDR3 covers 12 residues. The CDR3 sequence is CASRTGFHEQYF. The CDR3 DNA sequence: TGTGCCAGCAGGACAGGGTTCCACGAGCAGTACTTC.

The V and J genes are TRBV24-1 and TRBJ1-2; D gene ambiguous. Looked up from germline, CDR1 is KGHDR and CDR2 is SFDVKD. The CDR3 covers 13 residues. The V end lost 2 bases, the J end lost 3 bases, and 6 bases lay between the germline ends. CDR3 residues: CATSDSGDYGYTF. The CDR3 DNA follows: TGTGCCACCAGTGATTCGGGCGACTATGGCTACACCTTC.

This clone came up once. V is TRBV19 and J is TRBJ2-3; unclear D gene. The CDR3 is made up of 11 amino acids. Trimming pared 4 bases from V and 8 bases from J, leaving 7 bases between. CDR1 LNHDA and CDR2 SQIVND come from the germline V gene (reference sequence). CDR3 protein: CASSNSITQYF. In DNA form, the CDR3 reads TGTGCCAGTAGTAACTCCATTACGCAGTATTTT.

This sequence joins TRBV2 and TRBJ1-1, with TRBD1 identical over 8 bases. V trimming: 10 bases; J trimming: 5 bases; junction bases outside the gene matches: 3. CDR1 and CDR2 (germline): SNHLY, FYNNEI. The CDR3 consists of 11 residues. For the CDR3, the DNA is TGTGCCATCTACAGGGGGACTGAAGCTTTCTTT. It codes for CAIYRGTEAFF.

The rearrangement uses TRBV10-3 and TRBJ1-2; D is ambiguous. CDR1 is ENHRY, CDR2 SYGVKD, per germline. Trimming removed 5 bases at V and 1 base at J, with 11 bases between. This CDR3 spans 14 amino acids. The CDR3 DNA reads as TGTGCCATCAGTCAGGTCCCCCTTAACTATGGCTACACCTTC. This translates into CAISQVPLNYGYTF.

This clone was counted once. The CDR3 here is CASSRTSGQETQYF. The CDR3 coding sequence is TGTGCCAGCTCACGGACTAGCGGTCAAGAGACCCAGTACTTC. This chain links TRBV18 with TRBJ2-5, with 10 nucleotides matching TRBD2. The V gene end was trimmed by 4 bases and the J gene end by 2 bases; junction bases not matched to a gene: 1. The CDR3 has 14 amino acids. Germline-derived CDR1 and CDR2 are KGHSH and LQKENI. The entire variable domain, with the rest obtained from reference TRBV18 and TRBJ2-5, is as follows: NAGVMQNPRHLVRRRGQEARLRCSPMKGHSHVYWYRQLPEEGLKFMVYLQKENIIDESGMPKERFSAEFPKEGPSILRIQQVVRGDSAAYFCASSRTSGQETQYFGPGTRLLVL.

The chain links TRBV6-6 to TRBJ1-5; D ambiguous. The CDR3 has 13 amino acids. The V end lost 5 bases, the J end lost 0 bases, and 5 bases lay between the germline ends. CDR1 and CDR2 (germline): MNHNY, SVGAGI (reference sequence). The CDR3 coding sequence is TGTGCCAGCAGTAGATATAGCAATCAGCCCCAGCATTTT. Translation gives CASSRYSNQPQHF.

CDR3 sequence: CASSLTMNTEAFF. Written as DNA, the CDR3 is TGTGCCAGCAGCCTAACTATGAACACTGAAGCTTTCTTT. The chain combines TRBV14 with TRBJ1-1; no definite D call. This CDR3 contains 13 residues. Between the trimmed V and J ends, which lost 4 bases and 0 bases, there was a span of 6 bases. Looked up from germline, CDR1 is SGHDN and CDR2 is FVKESK.

The rearrangement uses TRBV19 and TRBJ1-5; tentative D call: TRBD1 (5 bases). V lost 4 bases and J lost 2, with 9 bases in between. Germline V gene data show CDR1 as LNHDA and CDR2 as SQIVND (reference sequence). The CDR3 is 14 residues long. The CDR3 region has the DNA TGTGCCAGTAGTACCGCCAGGGGCAATCAGCCCCAGCATTTT. It specifies CASSTARGNQPQHF.

Details on this clone: The sample carries other DNA sequences with the same CDR3. This chain uses TRBV3-1 (or the pseudogene TRBV3-2) with TRBJ1-2; 9 bases map to TRBD1. The J segment lost 8 bases and the V segment lost 0 bases, leaving 4 bases of the junction unmatched. The CDR3 loop spans 14 amino acids. Germline V gives CDR1 LGHDT, CDR2 YNNKEL (reference sequence). The CDR3 spells CASSQEDRGYGYTF. The CDR3 DNA sequence: TGTGCCAGCAGCCAAGAAGACAGGGGGTACGGCTACACCTTC.

The J gene is TRBJ2-5, the V gene TRBV19, with 8 positions matching TRBD1. Losses at the gene ends were 6 bases for V and 5 bases for J; bases not matched to a gene: 11. The CDR3 has 15 residues. Looked up from germline, CDR1 is LNHDA and CDR2 is SQIVND (reference sequence). The CDR3 bases are TGTGCCAGTAGCCCCGGCAGGGGGCGCATCGAGACCCAGTACTTC. Residues: CASSPGRGRIETQYF.

The chain carries TRBV27 and TRBJ2-4; D is perhaps TRBD1 or TRBD2 (6 bases each). This CDR3 is built from 14 residues. V was shortened by 6 bases and J by 6 bases, with 15 bases between the two germline ends. Per germline, CDR1 MNHEY and CDR2 SMNVEV (reference sequence). The CDR3 region is CASSSGAEGNIQYF. Here the CDR3 DNA reads TGTGCCAGCAGCTCGGGGGCAGAGGGAAACATTCAGTACTTC.

This chain links TRBV12-3 or TRBV12-4 with TRBJ1-5; no clear D gene. The CDR3 is made up of 12 amino acids. The ends were cut back, 3 bases at V and 7 bases at J, with 7 bases in the middle. Here the CDR3 reads CASSFYDQPQHF. The CDR3 nucleotides are TGTGCCAGCAGTTTCTACGACCAGCCCCAGCATTTT.

The chain is built from TRBV5-6 and TRBJ2-7; no firm D call. Looked up from germline, CDR1 is SGHDT and CDR2 is YYEEEE. The CDR3 totals 13 residues. V dropped 3 bases and J dropped 0 bases, with 7 bases sitting between them. The CDR3 region has the DNA TGTGCCAGCAGCTCGCCTAGCTCCTACGAGCAGTACTTC. This gives the protein CASSSPSSYEQYF.

This clone was detected a few times. Other DNA sequences in this specimen translate into the identical CDR3. The rearrangement uses TRBV30 and TRBJ1-1, with D hard to call. V lost 0 bases and J lost 6, with 5 bases in between. Germline values: CDR1 GTSNPN, CDR2 SVGIG (reference sequence). This CDR3 comprises 11 residues. CDR3 DNA sequence: TGTGCCTGGAGTGTAAGGTCTGAAGCTTTCTTT. The encoded protein is CAWSVRSEAFF.

The chain is built from TRBV25-1 and TRBJ2-7; D ambiguous. The length of the CDR3 is 11 residues. Germline V gene lookup returns CDR1 MGHDK and CDR2 SYGVNS. Trimming took off 7 bases at V and 3 bases at J, with 7 bases between the two ends. CDR3 loop: CASNDHYEQYF. As DNA, the CDR3 is TGTGCCAGCAATGACCACTACGAGCAGTACTTC.

This clone was seen a single time. The chain links TRBV6-6 to TRBJ2-1, with TRBD2 matching 13 bases. V lost 5 bases to trimming and J lost 0 bases; unmatched junction nucleotides: 13. This CDR3 spans 20 amino acids. The germline gives CDR1 MNHNY, CDR2 SVGAGI (reference sequence). The CDR3 here is CASSPYTSGRAWGSYNEQFF. CDR3 bases: TGTGCCAGCAGTCCCTACACTAGCGGGAGGGCCTGGGGCTCCTACAATGAGCAGTTCTTC.

This chain uses TRBV24-1 with TRBJ2-5; no clear D. Germline CDR1 is KGHDR and CDR2 is SFDVKD. The CDR3 length is 15 residues. V lost 6 bases to trimming and J lost 0 bases, with 13 bases between them. CDR3 nucleotides: TGTGCCACCAGTTTACCATCCCCGTACCAAGAGACCCAGTACTTC. Its translation is CATSLPSPYQETQYF.

The V call is TRBV5-6, the J call TRBJ2-1, with TRBD2 identical over 14 bases. There are 17 residues in the CDR3. Trimming took 4 bases from V and 4 from J; bases not matched to a gene: 7. Germline CDR1 is SGHDT and CDR2 is YYEEEE. As DNA, the CDR3 is TGTGCCAGCAGCCCGGGACTAGCGGGAGATGGTTACAATGAGCAGTTCTTC. Its translation: CASSPGLAGDGYNEQFF.

V gene TRBV15 combines with J gene TRBJ2-4; D may correspond to TRBD1 or TRBD2 (5 bases each). The CDR3 sequence is 17 residues long. Germline V gene lookup returns CDR1 LNHNV and CDR2 YYDKDF (reference sequence). V dropped 0 bases and J dropped 6 bases, with 18 bases sitting between them. The CDR3 DNA follows: TGTGCCACCAGCAGAGATAACCCGACCCTGAGGGGAAACATTCAGTACTTC. Protein: CATSRDNPTLRGNIQYF. The full variable domain, with the rest looked up from reference TRBV15 and TRBJ2-4, is DAMVIQNPRYQVTQFGKPVTLSCSQTLNHNVMYWYQQKSSQAPKLLFHYYDKDFNNEADTPDNFQSRRPNTSFCFLDIRSPGLGDTAMYLCATSRDNPTLRGNIQYFGAGTRLSVL.